Presented here are 17 T cell receptor beta chains from one specimen sequenced in a study of tumor-infiltrating lymphocytes in primary liver carcinoma. The blood RNA (from unsorted whole blood) was obtained, and germline DNA was also extracted. Reverse transcription of around 500 ng total RNA with a constant-region primer produced TCR beta cDNA. Three rounds of nested multiplex PCR with slightly modified ARM-PCR produced TCR beta libraries. Each of the first two PCR rounds ran approximately 11 cycles with TRBV1-TRBV30 forward and C-beta reverse primers. TCRdb ran MiXCR on the multiplex PCR reads and lists one entry per CDR3 protein. The sample yields 250,000 to 400,000 distinct CDR3 sequences, about 62% seen once. Sequencing input: peripheral blood. The source of these receptors is a man between 40 and 49 years old with primary liver carcinoma and hepatitis B virus infection.

Comment on this clonotype: The junction departs from the called germline gene at one end, perhaps through a read error. CDR3 protein: CASSQRQGAGGTHYF. DNA for the CDR3: TGCGCCAGCAGCCAACGACAGGGGGCTGGTGGTACGCACTATTTT. The chain combines TRBV4-1 with TRBJ2-3, with 10 bases matching TRBD1. The CDR3 spans 15 residues. Looked up from germline, CDR1 is MGHRA and CDR2 is YSYEKL.

The gene calls are TRBV5-1 and TRBJ2-2; 11 bases line up with TRBD2. The CDR3 length is 18 residues. Germline assignment: CDR1 SGHRS and CDR2 YFSETQ. The ends lost 4 bases at V and 0 bases at J; junction bases unmatched: 8. CDR3 DNA sequence: TGCGCCAGCAGCAGAGGGACTAGCGGATACGCGAACACCGGGGAGCTGTTTTTT. As protein: CASSRGTSGYANTGELFF.

Comments on this clonotype: This clone may be a read error of a much larger clone one base away. The rearrangement joins TRBV4-1 to TRBJ1-2, with a tentative D call TRBD1 (6 bases). CDR1 MGHRA and CDR2 YSYEKL come from the germline V gene. The CDR3 totals 13 residues. The V end was cut by 6 bases, the J end by 5 bases, with 13 bases between. The CDR3 sequence: CASRRGAAYGYTF. CDR3 in DNA: TGCGCCAGCAGGCGGGGGGCGGCATATGGCTACACCTTC.

CDR3 in DNA: TGTGCCAGCAGCTTATTCCAGGGACGATCGAACACTGAAGCTTTCTTT. Protein: CASSLFQGRSNTEAFF. This chain links TRBV11-2 with TRBJ1-1, with D possibly being TRBD1 (5 bases). This CDR3 spans 16 amino acids. V lost 2 bases, J lost 1 base, and 14 bases lay in between. The germline CDR1 and CDR2 sequences are SGHAT and FQNNGV.

The rearrangement links TRBV11-2 to TRBJ2-1, with D possibly being TRBD1 or TRBD2 (5 bases each). V shed 0 bases and J shed 8 bases, with 14 bases lying between them. The length of the CDR3 is 15 residues. The germline CDR1 and CDR2 sequences are SGHAT and FQNNGV. In DNA, the CDR3 is TGTGCCAGCAGCTTAGATGGGACGCCTTACGATGAGCAGTTCTTC. Translation gives CASSLDGTPYDEQFF. The full variable domain, rest sourced from reference TRBV11-2 and TRBJ2-1, is EAGVAQSPRYKIIEKRQSVAFWCNPISGHATLYWYQQILGQGPKLLIQFQNNGVVDDSQLPKDRFSAERLKGVDSTLKIQPAKLEDSAVYLCASSLDGTPYDEQFFGPGTRLTVL.

As for this clonotype: This may stem from a read error, because a much larger clone lies one nucleotide away. V usage is TRBV6-5 and J usage is TRBJ1-4; tentatively, D is TRBD1 (5 bases). This CDR3 has 13 amino acids. V lost 4 bases to trimming and J lost 10 bases, with 13 bases between them. The germline V gene encodes CDR1 MNHEY and CDR2 SVGAGI. The CDR3 loop reads CASSFFHRRKLFF. The CDR3 bases are TGTGCCAGCAGTTTCTTCCACAGGAGAAAACTGTTTTTT.

On this clonotype itself: A clone one base away is much larger, so this may be a read error. The chain couples TRBV6-1 to TRBJ2-7, with no clear D. The CDR3 runs to 13 residues. From germline, CDR1 is MNHNS and CDR2 SASEGT. As DNA, the CDR3 is TGTGTCAGCAGTGATGTGGGTGCCTACGAGCAGTACTTC. Translation gives CVSSDVGAYEQYF.

Notes on this clonotype: Relative to the germline gene, one junction end is altered; a read error may explain this. J is TRBJ2-3 and V is TRBV4-3; possible D gene TRBD2, 5 bases. Per germline, CDR1 LGHNA and CDR2 YSLEER. The length of the CDR3 is 14 residues. The CDR3 here is CASNQVGDTDTQYF. The CDR3 DNA reads as TGCGCCAGCAACCAAGTGGGAGACACGGATACGCAGTATTTT.

As for this clonotype: Possible read error: a much larger clone is one base away. This chain links TRBV10-3 with TRBJ2-7; D could derive from TRBD1 or TRBD2 (5 bases each). The germline V gene has CDR1 ENHRY and CDR2 SYGVKD. This CDR3 is built from 11 residues. V dropped 8 bases and J dropped 7 bases, with 12 bases sitting between them. The CDR3 is CAIGRDGEQYF. In nucleotides, the CDR3 is TGTGCCATCGGTCGGGACGGTGAGCAGTACTTC.

This clonotype appeared many times. The chain is built from TRBV12-5 and TRBJ2-3, with D tentatively TRBD1 or TRBD2 (5 bases each). The germline V gene has CDR1 LGHNT and CDR2 FRNRAP. The CDR3 totals 15 residues. V lost 1 base and J lost 3, with 11 bases in between. CDR3 DNA sequence: TGTGCTAGTGGTTTGGGGGGGACCGGGACAGATACGCAGTATTTT. This encodes CASGLGGTGTDTQYF.

Comment on this clonotype: A much more abundant neighbour one base away suggests this may be a read error. The chain has TRBV12-3 or TRBV12-4 and TRBJ1-2; TRBD1 might be the D (5 bases). The CDR3 has 16 residues. The CDR3 bases are TGTACCAGCAGTTTTTATGGCAGGGAAACATACTATGGCTACACCTTC. Its translation is CTSSFYGRETYYGYTF.

The chain links TRBV28 to TRBJ1-5; D is ambiguous. This CDR3 is built from 13 residues. The V end lost 4 bases, the J end lost 3 bases, and 7 bases lay between the germline ends. Germline CDR1 reads MDHEN; CDR2 reads SYDVKM. Here the CDR3 reads CASSSELNQPQHF. DNA for the CDR3: TGTGCCAGCAGTTCCGAGCTCAATCAGCCCCAGCATTTT.

The CDR3 nucleotides read TGCAGCGTAGCCCGGGACGGGATCTACGAGCAGTACTTC. This translates into CSVARDGIYEQYF. The V gene is TRBV29-1, the J gene TRBJ2-7; D possibly matches TRBD1 or TRBD2 (5 bases each). Germline V lookup: CDR1 SQVTM, CDR2 ANQGSEA. The V gene lost 6 bases and the J gene lost 3 bases, with 15 bases spanning the gap. This CDR3 is built from 13 residues.

Of note for this clonotype: At one end the junction does not follow the germline gene, possibly because of a read error. The chain recombines TRBV10-3 with TRBJ2-3; D may match TRBD1 or TRBD2 (6 bases each). The CDR3 sequence is 14 residues long. In germline, CDR1 is ENHRY, CDR2 SYGVKD. This CDR3 is CTINPGPRGDTQCF. In nucleotides, the CDR3 is TGTACCATCAACCCTGGGCCGAGGGGGGATACGCAGTGTTTT.

Worth noting for this clonotype: A much more abundant neighbour one base away suggests this may be a read error. The conserved phenylalanine or tryptophan is not found at the CDR3 terminus, so this likely reflects a read error. The chain is built from TRBV6-5 and TRBJ2-1, with D hard to call. Trimming took off 6 bases at V and 9 bases at J, with 9 bases between the two ends. This CDR3 has 11 residues. Germline V gene sequence: CDR1 MNHEY, CDR2 SVGAGI. This CDR3 reads CASRTSVEQFS. CDR3 coding DNA: TGTGCCAGCAGGACCTCCGTTGAGCAGTTCTCC.

Of note for this clonotype: A much larger clone sits a single nucleotide away, making a read error possible. This chain connects TRBV7-8 to TRBJ1-2, with a tentative D call TRBD1 (5 bases). The CDR3 has 16 amino acids. Germline CDR1 reads SGHVS; CDR2 reads FQNEAQ. The CDR3 sequence is CANSRLLFGTAGGYTF. The DNA of the CDR3 is TGTGCCAACAGCCGGCTACTTTTCGGGACGGCGGGAGGCTACACCTTC.

This clonotype appeared a single time. The V and J genes are TRBV4-2 and TRBJ2-2, with D perhaps TRBD2 (6 bases). Germline CDR1 and CDR2: LGHNA and YNFKEQ. Trimming left V 8 bases short and J 6 bases short, with 19 bases between. The CDR3 contains 15 residues. DNA for the CDR3: TGTGCCAGCGGCCCCGGGACTGCCTCAGCCGGGGAGCTGTTTTTT. Residues: CASGPGTASAGELFF.